This T cell receptor (beta chain) is from a study of T cell repertoires in cytomegalovirus infection. Turning to the study itself: Researchers turned to recently identified HLA-C-restricted CMV epitopes as well as well-studied HLA-B-restricted ones. Indications of both CMV infection and matching HLA type were provided by public TCR beta signatures.

One entry per CDR3 protein, called by TCRdb with MiXCR from the reads. The table shows about 58,000 distinct CDR3 sequences, with about a fifth occurring only once. Study findings and constraints: Dominant in the ex vivo response were TCR beta clonotypes restricted by HLA-C and specific for CMV. Of the TCR beta families, the public ones yielded a cumulative frequency that identified carriers of CMV plus the relevant HLA.

This clonotype was seen repeatedly, ten times or more. Its target is not known. The CDR3 is 17 residues long. J was trimmed by 2 bases and V by 1 base; bases with no gene match: 8. Per the germline V gene, CDR1 is SGHTA and CDR2 is FQGNSA. The chain joins TRBV7-2 to TRBJ2-7; 10 bases fit TRBD2. This specimen was CD8+ T cells from cultured PBMCs, taken from culture after CMV antigen stimulation. This sequence was found in a human donor in good health (CMV status not recorded). Some clones in this sample may be carry-over from other donors' samples. The CDR3 DNA follows: TGTGCCAGCAGCTTAGGTCTAGCGGGGGCCTCCACCTACGAGCAGTACTTC. This translates into CASSLGLAGASTYEQYF.